The clone carrying this T cell receptor beta chain was seen just once. The sample belongs to a study of blood T cell repertoires in COVID-19. Whole-study context: Sites in the United States, Italy and Spain provided acute and convalescent COVID-19 samples. From T cells, B-cell-depleted T cells, or PBMCs came the material, which was cDNA or gDNA.

The repertoire was sequenced with immunoSEQ multiplex PCR; TCRdb's copy has only in-frame clones and lacks some. The sample lists 300,000 to 350,000 clones; more than 75% were seen once. Seattle patients were enrolled during active infection and followed longitudinally. The length of the CDR3 is 15 residues. CDR1 is SGDLS and CDR2 is YYNGEE in the germline V gene. The junction had 6 bases not matched to a gene; V was cut back by 0 bases and J by 9 bases. Sequences were obtained from peripheral blood. V is TRBV9 and J is TRBJ2-1, with 10 bases identical to TRBD1. This TCR was recovered from a woman in her 50s with COVID-19, enrolled during active disease. The CDR3 protein is CASSVGGTGVVEQFF. The CDR3 nucleotides are TGTGCCAGCAGCGTAGGTGGGACAGGGGTGGTTGAGCAGTTCTTC.